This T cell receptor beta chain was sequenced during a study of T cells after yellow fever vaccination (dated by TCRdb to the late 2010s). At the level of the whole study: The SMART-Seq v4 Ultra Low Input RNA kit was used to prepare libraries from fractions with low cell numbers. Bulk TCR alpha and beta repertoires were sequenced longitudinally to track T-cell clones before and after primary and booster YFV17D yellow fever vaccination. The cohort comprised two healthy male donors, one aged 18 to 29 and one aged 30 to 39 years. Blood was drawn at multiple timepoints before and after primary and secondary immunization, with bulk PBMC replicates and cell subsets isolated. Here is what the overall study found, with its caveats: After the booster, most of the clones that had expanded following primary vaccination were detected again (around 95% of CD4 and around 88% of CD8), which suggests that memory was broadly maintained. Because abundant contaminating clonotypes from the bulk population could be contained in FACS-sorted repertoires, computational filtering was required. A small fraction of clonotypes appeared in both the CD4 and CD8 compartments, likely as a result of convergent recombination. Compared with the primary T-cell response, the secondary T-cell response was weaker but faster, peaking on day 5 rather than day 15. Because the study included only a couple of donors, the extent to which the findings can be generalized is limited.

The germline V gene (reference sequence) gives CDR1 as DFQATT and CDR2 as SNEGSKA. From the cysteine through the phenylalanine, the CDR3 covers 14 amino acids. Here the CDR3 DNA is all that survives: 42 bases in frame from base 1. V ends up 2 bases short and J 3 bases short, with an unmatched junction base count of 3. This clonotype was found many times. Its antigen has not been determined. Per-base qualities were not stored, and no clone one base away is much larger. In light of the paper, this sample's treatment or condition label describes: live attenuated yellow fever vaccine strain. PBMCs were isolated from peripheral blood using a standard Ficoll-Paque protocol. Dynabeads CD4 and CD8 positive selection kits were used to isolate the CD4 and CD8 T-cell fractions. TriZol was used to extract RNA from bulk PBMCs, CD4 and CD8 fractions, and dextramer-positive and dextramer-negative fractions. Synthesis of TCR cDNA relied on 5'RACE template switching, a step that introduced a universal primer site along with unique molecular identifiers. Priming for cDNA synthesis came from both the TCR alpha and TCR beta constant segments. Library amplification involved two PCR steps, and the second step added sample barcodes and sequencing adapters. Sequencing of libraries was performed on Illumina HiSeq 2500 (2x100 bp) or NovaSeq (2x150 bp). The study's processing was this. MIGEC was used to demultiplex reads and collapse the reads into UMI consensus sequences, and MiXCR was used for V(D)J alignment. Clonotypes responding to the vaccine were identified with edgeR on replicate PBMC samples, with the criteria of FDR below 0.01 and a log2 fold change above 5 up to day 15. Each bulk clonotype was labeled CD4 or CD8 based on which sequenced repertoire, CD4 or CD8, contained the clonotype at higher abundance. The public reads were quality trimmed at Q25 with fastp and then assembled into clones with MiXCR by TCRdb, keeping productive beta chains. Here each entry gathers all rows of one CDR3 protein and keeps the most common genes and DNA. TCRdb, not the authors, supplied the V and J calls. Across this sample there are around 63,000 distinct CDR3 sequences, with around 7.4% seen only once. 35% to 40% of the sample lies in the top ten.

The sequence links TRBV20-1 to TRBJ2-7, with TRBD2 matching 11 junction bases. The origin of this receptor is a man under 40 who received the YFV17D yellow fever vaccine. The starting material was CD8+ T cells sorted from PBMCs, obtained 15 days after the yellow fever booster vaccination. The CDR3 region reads CSARPGLADYEQYF. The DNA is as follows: TGCAGTGCTAGACCGGGACTAGCGGACTACGAGCAGTACTTC.